The 15 T cell receptor beta chains given below trace back to one sample, sequenced in a study of cytomegalovirus exposure and HLA in healthy donors. Primers for the PCR totalled 60 Vbeta and 13 Jbeta. TCRdb's copy holds only in-frame clones and misses some; the assay was immunoSEQ multiplex PCR. The sample has approximately 180,000 clones, 70% to 85% seen once; the top ten hold about 4%. Sample: PBMCs. Receptors were obtained from a woman in her fifties or sixties in good health and CMV-seropositive.

The chain carries TRBV2 and TRBJ2-1, with D maybe TRBD2 (6 bases). Germline CDR1 and CDR2: SNHLY and FYNNEI. V dropped 0 bases and J dropped 6 bases, with 12 bases sitting between them. The CDR3 sequence is 15 residues long. DNA for the CDR3: TGTGCCAGCAGTGAAGCGGGGTTAGCGGCCAATGAGCAGTTCTTC. It translates to CASSEAGLAANEQFF.

This clone was found once. The rearrangement links TRBV2 to TRBJ1-2; tentative D call: TRBD1 (6 bases). The V end was cut by 4 bases, the J end by 2 bases, with 14 bases between. In germline, CDR1 is SNHLY, CDR2 FYNNEI. The CDR3 runs to 15 residues. Here the CDR3 reads CASSARVGGNYGYTF. In DNA form, the CDR3 reads TGTGCCAGCAGTGCCCGGGTTGGGGGCAACTATGGCTACACCTTC.

The V gene is TRBV4-2, the J gene TRBJ2-3; 7 bases match TRBD2. The V gene end was trimmed by 1 base and the J gene end by 9 bases; junction bases not matched to a gene: 7. Germline CDR1 reads LGHNA; CDR2 reads YNFKEQ. The CDR3 runs to 14 residues. The CDR3 is CASSQVGGANTQYF. In DNA, the CDR3 is TGTGCCAGCAGCCAAGTGGGAGGGGCGAACACGCAGTATTTT.

The count of this clone is one. The chain joins TRBV11-3 to TRBJ2-1; 9 nucleotides line up with TRBD2. CDR1 is SGHNT, CDR2 YENEEA, per germline. After removal of 5 bases from V and 8 bases from J, the junction contained 4 bases not matched to a gene. The CDR3 is made up of 13 amino acids. CDR3 protein: CASSRSGSHEQFF. The CDR3 DNA sequence: TGTGCCAGCAGCCGTAGCGGGAGCCATGAGCAGTTCTTC.

This chain uses TRBV6-5 with TRBJ2-5; D unclear. The J call may be mistaken, given a closer DNA end match to TRBJ2-7. Looked up from germline, CDR1 is MNHEY and CDR2 is SVGAGI. This CDR3 has 15 amino acids. The DNA of the CDR3 is TGTGCCAGCAGTTACCTGACTGAAGCAACCTACGAGCAGTACTTC. This codes for CASSYLTEATYEQYF.

The chain uses TRBV28 and TRBJ1-6; 9 bases are shared with TRBD1. In germline, CDR1 is MDHEN, CDR2 SYDVKM. CDR3 size: 14 residues. J lost 10 bases, V lost 4 bases, and 5 bases had no gene match. DNA for the CDR3: TGTGCCAGCAGTTACAGGGGGCTTGGGTCACCCCTCCACTTT. It specifies CASSYRGLGSPLHF.

The rearrangement uses TRBV7-2 and TRBJ2-7, with D maybe TRBD2 (6 bases). From germline, CDR1 is SGHTA and CDR2 FQGNSA. Trimming left V 1 base short and J 6 bases short, with 19 bases between. The CDR3 has 16 residues. The CDR3 region is CASSLVLGTFGGEQYF. The DNA for the CDR3 is TGTGCCAGCAGCTTAGTCCTCGGGACTTTCGGCGGCGAGCAGTACTTC.

J is TRBJ2-5 and V is TRBV4-3; D might be TRBD1 (7 bases). Trimming took off 4 bases at V and 1 base at J, with 13 bases between the two ends. The CDR3 extends over 15 amino acids. Germline lookup yields CDR1 LGHNA and CDR2 YSLEER. In DNA form, the CDR3 reads TGCGCCAGCAGCCCCCAGGGGGGACGCCAAGAGACCCAGTACTTC. It specifies CASSPQGGRQETQYF.

V is TRBV19 and J is TRBJ2-2; 15 nucleotides line up with TRBD2. Germline CDR1 and CDR2: LNHDA and SQIVND (reference sequence). V dropped 8 bases and J dropped 6; count of bases not matched to a gene: 10. The CDR3 covers 17 residues. This CDR3 is CASRRTSGGARSGELFF. CDR3 DNA: TGTGCCAGTCGGCGGACTAGCGGGGGGGCCCGGTCCGGGGAGCTGTTTTTT. Looking up the rest from reference TRBV19 and TRBJ2-2 gives the full variable domain: DGGITQSPKYLFRKEGQNVTLSCEQNLNHDAMYWYRQDPGQGLRLIYYSQIVNDFQKGDIAEGYSVSREKKESFPLTVTSAQKNPTAFYLCASRRTSGGARSGELFFGEGSRLTVL.

This rearrangement joins TRBV27 to TRBJ1-4; 8 bases align to TRBD1. The CDR3 runs to 14 residues. The V and J ends lost 6 bases and 7 bases, in that order; junction bases with no gene match: 7. Looked up from germline, CDR1 is MNHEY and CDR2 is SMNVEV (reference sequence). The CDR3 is CASRGTGLIEKLFF. For the CDR3, the DNA is TGTGCCAGCAGGGGGACAGGACTTATTGAAAAACTGTTTTTT.

The chain is built from TRBV5-1 and TRBJ2-7; 9 positions agree with TRBD1. Germline CDR1 is SGHRS and CDR2 is YFSETQ. V shed 2 bases and J 2 bases; nucleotides not matched to a gene: 2. This CDR3 has 14 amino acids. Here the CDR3 DNA reads TGCGCCAGCAGCTTCGGACAGGGGACCTACGAGCAGTACTTC. It codes for CASSFGQGTYEQYF.

The V and J genes are TRBV7-6 and TRBJ2-3, with D tentatively TRBD1 (6 bases). The CDR3 spans 15 residues. In germline, CDR1 is SGHVS, CDR2 FNYEAQ. V was trimmed by 6 bases and J by 2 bases, leaving 15 bases between them. This CDR3 reads CASSSQGQHTDTQYF. The CDR3 DNA sequence: TGTGCCAGCAGTTCTCAGGGGCAACACACAGATACGCAGTATTTT. Supplemented by reference TRBV7-6 and TRBJ2-3, the full variable domain reads GAGVSQSPRYKVTKRGQDVALRCDPISGHVSLYWYRQALGQGPEFLTYFNYEAQQDKSGLPNDRFSAERPEGSISTLTIQRTEQRDSAMYRCASSSQGQHTDTQYFGPGTRLTVL.

This clone was observed a few times. The DNA of the CDR3 is TGTGCCAGCAGCCCCCCCCGGGACAGGGGAAACACCGGGGAGCTGTTTTTT. This sequence encodes CASSPPRDRGNTGELFF. V is TRBV13 and J is TRBJ2-2, with 10 bases fitting TRBD1. This CDR3 comprises 17 residues. Trimming cost V 5 bases and J 2 bases; bases outside gene matches: 8. The germline V gene encodes CDR1 PRHDT and CDR2 FYEKMQ (reference sequence).

To note about this clone: Other DNA sequences within the sample encode an identical CDR3. CDR3 sequence (DNA): TGTGCCAGCAGACCCGGGACAGGGCCCTATGGCTACACCTTC. It specifies CASRPGTGPYGYTF. The chain is built from TRBV28 and TRBJ1-2; 9 bases are shared with TRBD1. J gave up 4 bases and V 6 bases, and 6 bases lay outside the gene matches. Germline CDR1 reads MDHEN; CDR2 reads SYDVKM. The CDR3 loop spans 14 amino acids.

The sample holds one count of this clone. V is TRBV27 and J is TRBJ1-1; 11 bases match TRBD1. This CDR3 is 16 amino acids long. The V gene's germline CDR1 is MNHEY and CDR2 SMNVEV (reference sequence). V lost 4 bases, J lost 5 bases, and 9 bases stayed unmatched. The DNA of the CDR3 is TGTGCCAGCAGTTCAACGGACAGGGGGCAGGGTACTGAAGCTTTCTTT. Encoded protein: CASSSTDRGQGTEAFF.